Listed here are 6 T cell receptor beta chains from one sample, sequenced in a study of radiation and T cells in renal cell carcinoma. As for time point: blood 2 weeks post-SBRT. Regarding treatment: 15 Gy SBRT to primary tumor, nephrectomy 4 weeks later. TCRdb's table, derived via immunoSEQ multiplex PCR, lists solely in-frame clones and lacks some. The table shows 160,000 or so clones, with over 80% occurring only once. The starting material was blood, obtained from a patient whose treatment included radiotherapy and nephrectomy. Receptors originate from a woman between 50 and 59 years old with renal cell carcinoma.

The V call is TRBV6-4, the J call TRBJ1-3; no firm D call. V lost 4 bases, J lost 1 base, and 23 bases lay in between. The CDR3 contains 19 residues. Germline CDR1 and CDR2: MRHNA and SNTAGT. The CDR3 coding sequence is TGTGCCAGCAGTGCCGATTCAAGGTTCCCAAGAGGATCTGGAAACACCATATATTTT. The encoded protein is CASSADSRFPRGSGNTIYF.

This chain links TRBV5-4 with TRBJ2-7; D may correspond to TRBD1 or TRBD2 (5 bases each). Germline V gene data show CDR1 as SGHNT and CDR2 as YYREEE (reference sequence). The CDR3 has 14 amino acids. The ends were cut back, 3 bases at V and 3 bases at J, with 13 bases in the middle. This CDR3 reads CASSSTEGIYEQYF. CDR3 in DNA: TGTGCCAGCAGCTCGACCGAGGGGATCTACGAGCAGTACTTC. Looking up the rest from reference TRBV5-4 and TRBJ2-7 gives the full variable domain: ETGVTQSPTHLIKTRGQQVTLRCSSQSGHNTVSWYQQALGQGPQFIFQYYREEENGRGNFPPRFSGLQFPNYSSELNVNALELDDSALYLCASSSTEGIYEQYFGPGTRLTVT.

This rearrangement joins TRBV4-3 to TRBJ1-2; D gene uncertain. Trimming left V 0 bases short and J 2 bases short, with 7 bases between. The CDR3 loop spans 14 amino acids. Germline V gene data show CDR1 as LGHNA and CDR2 as YSLEER. Here the CDR3 reads CASSQDRLNYGYTF. CDR3 coding DNA: TGCGCCAGCAGCCAAGATCGTCTGAACTATGGCTACACCTTC.

The chain combines TRBV5-1 with TRBJ1-2; TRBD1 matches at 7 bases. The CDR3 is 14 amino acids. The V gene's germline CDR1 is SGHRS and CDR2 YFSETQ. V lost 5 bases to trimming and J lost 4 bases; unmatched junction nucleotides: 8. This CDR3 reads CASSSFQGGYGYTF. In DNA form, the CDR3 reads TGCGCCAGCAGTTCATTCCAGGGGGGCTATGGCTACACCTTC. Filled out from reference TRBV5-1 and TRBJ1-2, the complete variable domain reads KAGVTQTPRYLIKTRGQQVTLSCSPISGHRSVSWYQQTPGQGLQFLFEYFSETQRNKGNFPGRFSGRQFSNSRSEMNVSTLELGDSALYLCASSSFQGGYGYTFGSGTRLTVV.

This chain joins TRBV10-2 and TRBJ2-5; 9 bases line up with TRBD2. V was clipped by 6 bases and J by 3 bases; unmatched bases: 11. The CDR3 length is 16 residues. The germline V gene has CDR1 WSHSY and CDR2 SAAADI. In nucleotides, the CDR3 is TGCGCCAGCAGCCTTTCTTGGGGCGGGGGGGAAGAGACCCAGTACTTC. It translates to CASSLSWGGGEETQYF.

The CDR3 bases are TGTGCCAGCATCGAACAACGGGGGAACTATGGCTACACCTTC. This codes for CASIEQRGNYGYTF. The chain links TRBV2 to TRBJ1-2; D may be TRBD1 (5 bases). The V gene's germline CDR1 is SNHLY and CDR2 FYNNEI. V was shortened by 7 bases and J by 2 bases, with 14 bases between the two germline ends. The CDR3 runs to 14 residues.